This T cell receptor beta chain was captured in a study of cytomegalovirus exposure and HLA in healthy donors. Study overall: Of all 398 donors who were genotyped, about 84% belonged to the Caucasian-associated ancestry cluster. Study-wide points: The study designated over 150 TCR beta chains cytomegalovirus-associated. Exclusion applied to some V segments, including TRBV6-2 and TRBV6-3, as they were indistinguishable. In an earlier analysis, in around 590 donors, most V segments appeared productive either ~90% or ~30% of the time.

The germline V gene has CDR1 KGHSH and CDR2 LQKENI. This CDR3 contains 16 residues. V shed 1 base and J shed 4 bases, with 16 bases lying between them. Primers: 60 Vbeta forward and 13 Jbeta reverse. The method was immunoSEQ multiplex PCR; TCRdb's version includes in-frame clones alone and lacks a portion of them. The sample has 150,000 to 200,000 clones, over 70% seen once. Turning to this clone: The antigen is undetermined.

Sequencing was performed on PBMCs. The clonotype comes from a woman in her late teens or twenties in good health and CMV-seropositive. The chain has TRBV18 and TRBJ2-5; D possibly corresponds to TRBD2 (6 bases). CDR3 nucleotide sequence: TGTGCCAGCTCACCACGCGCATCCGAGGGAGGAGAGACCCAGTACTTC. Translated, it gives CASSPRASEGGETQYF. The full variable domain, with the rest looked up from reference TRBV18 and TRBJ2-5, is NAGVMQNPRHLVRRRGQEARLRCSPMKGHSHVYWYRQLPEEGLKFMVYLQKENIIDESGMPKERFSAEFPKEGPSILRIQQVVRGDSAAYFCASSPRASEGGETQYFGPGTRLLVL.